The next 18 T cell receptor beta chains were all read from a single sample in a study of cytomegalovirus exposure and HLA in healthy donors. Amplification used 60 Vbeta primers and 13 Jbeta primers. The table came from immunoSEQ multiplex PCR; TCRdb's copy has only in-frame clones and leaves some out. The sample lists a few hundred thousand clones, almost 80% seen once, with under 2% in the top ten. Sequencing was performed on PBMCs. These receptors were collected from a man between 18 and 35 years old in good health and CMV-seronegative.

The chain carries TRBV4-1 and TRBJ2-2; 10 positions match TRBD2. V trimming: 2 bases; J trimming: 7 bases; junction bases outside the gene matches: 10. Germline CDR1 is MGHRA and CDR2 is YSYEKL. This CDR3 contains 17 residues. CDR3 sequence reads: CASSQLGLAGENGELFF. The CDR3, as DNA: TGCGCCAGCAGCCAATTGGGGCTAGCGGGAGAGAACGGGGAGCTGTTTTTT.

There are a few counts of this clone. The V call is TRBV29-1, the J call TRBJ1-4, with a weak D call TRBD1 (6 bases). V gave up 5 bases and J gave up 8 bases, with 12 bases separating them. The CDR3 has 12 amino acids. Germline CDR1 reads SQVTM; CDR2 reads ANQGSEA. CDR3 amino acids: CSVWGHREKLFF. The CDR3 bases are TGCAGCGTTTGGGGACACCGGGAAAAACTGTTTTTT.

This clone was counted a single time. The rearrangement links TRBV10-3 to TRBJ1-4; 7 nucleotides align to TRBD1. The CDR3 has 15 amino acids. J gave up 5 bases and V 4 bases, and 7 bases lay outside the gene matches. From germline, CDR1 is ENHRY and CDR2 SYGVKD. The CDR3 DNA reads as TGTGCCATCAGTGCGACCGGGACAGAAAATGAAAAACTGTTTTTT. Protein sequence: CAISATGTENEKLFF.

The chain links TRBV6-1 to TRBJ2-7; weak D call: TRBD1 (6 bases). Per the germline V gene, CDR1 is MNHNS and CDR2 is SASEGT. This CDR3 comprises 15 residues. Trimming removed 5 bases at V and 2 bases at J, with 16 bases between. The CDR3 nucleotides read TGTGCCAGCAGTCCAACAGGGATCCCCACCTACGAGCAGTACTTC. Translation gives CASSPTGIPTYEQYF.

CDR3 protein: CASNRNRGGYYTEAFF. The CDR3 bases are TGTGCCAGCAACCGCAATCGGGGGGGTTACTACACTGAAGCTTTCTTT. The V gene is TRBV5-6, the J gene TRBJ1-1; tentatively, D is TRBD1 (5 bases). V was cut by 6 bases and J by 3 bases, with 21 bases left in between. The CDR3 spans 16 residues. CDR1 SGHDT and CDR2 YYEEEE come from the germline V gene.

In DNA, the CDR3 is TGTGCCAGCAGCTTAGCACAGGGCGGGTGGGGTGCCTACGAGCAGTACTTC. Its translation is CASSLAQGGWGAYEQYF. J is TRBJ2-7 and V is TRBV7-2, with a tentative D call TRBD1 (6 bases). The CDR3 is 17 amino acids. Germline CDR1 is SGHTA and CDR2 is FQGNSA. The V gene lost 0 bases and the J gene lost 2 bases, with 17 bases spanning the gap.

Remarks on this clone: One end of the junction varies from germline; a read error may be responsible. V is TRBV7-7 and J is TRBJ2-7; D may be TRBD2 (6 bases). CDR3 length: 12 amino acids. Germline V gene sequence: CDR1 SSHAT, CDR2 FNYEAQ (reference sequence). For the CDR3, the DNA is TGTGCTAGCAGCCCAGGGACTGGCGAGCAGTACTTC. Amino acids: CASSPGTGEQYF.

The chain is built from TRBV30 and TRBJ2-7; D might be TRBD2 (5 bases). Germline CDR1 and CDR2: GTSNPN and SVGIG (reference sequence). There are 11 residues in the CDR3. With 0 bases removed from V and 7 bases from J, the gap between germline ends came to 7 bases. The CDR3 sequence is CAWSVLGEQYF. The DNA of the CDR3 is TGTGCCTGGAGTGTACTAGGGGAGCAGTACTTC.

On this clone: At one end, the junction sequence differs from germline, possibly due to a read error. The chain links TRBV10-3 to TRBJ2-3, with a possible D match to TRBD1 (6 bases). Germline V gene lookup returns CDR1 ENHRY and CDR2 SYGVKD. CDR3 length equals 11 residues. CDR3: CAIGRTETQYF. DNA of the CDR3: TGTGCCATCGGTAGGACAGAGACGCAGTATTTT.

The gene calls are TRBV7-9 and TRBJ1-2; D possibly corresponds to TRBD1 (5 bases). Trimming removed 7 bases from V and 8 bases from J, with 20 bases in between. The CDR3 spans 14 residues. Per the germline V gene, CDR1 is SEHNR and CDR2 is FQNEAQ (reference sequence). In nucleotides, the CDR3 is TGTGCCAGCACCCCGGGACTCTCCCAGCACGGCTACACCTTC. Amino acids: CASTPGLSQHGYTF.

V is TRBV5-4 and J is TRBJ2-7; 9 nucleotides match TRBD1. Per germline, CDR1 SGHNT and CDR2 YYREEE (reference sequence). Losses at the gene ends were 0 bases for V and 3 bases for J; bases not matched to a gene: 4. The CDR3 contains 15 residues. CDR3 DNA: TGTGCCAGCAGCTTGGCCGGGACAGGGATCTACGAGCAGTACTTC. Amino acids: CASSLAGTGIYEQYF.

The V gene is TRBV9, the J gene TRBJ1-1, with D hard to call. In germline, CDR1 is SGDLS, CDR2 YYNGEE. The CDR3 is 15 amino acids. The ends were cut back, 0 bases at V and 4 bases at J, with 13 bases in the middle. This chain's CDR3 is CASSVGPTRFTEAFF. CDR3 bases: TGTGCCAGCAGCGTAGGCCCAACCAGGTTCACTGAAGCTTTCTTT.

This clone showed up just once. The rearrangement links TRBV6-5 to TRBJ1-1; 8 bases line up with TRBD1. This CDR3 comprises 12 residues. With 5 bases clipped from V and 5 bases from J, the junction kept 1 base outside the gene matches. Germline V gene lookup returns CDR1 MNHEY and CDR2 SVGAGI. This chain's CDR3 is CASSRQGTEAFF. CDR3 nucleotide sequence: TGTGCCAGCAGTCGACAGGGGACTGAAGCTTTCTTT.

This chain uses TRBV7-6 with TRBJ2-7; weak D call: TRBD2 (6 bases). V dropped 5 bases and J dropped 2 bases, with 19 bases sitting between them. Germline CDR1 and CDR2: SGHVS and FNYEAQ. The CDR3 totals 16 residues. Written as DNA, the CDR3 is TGTGCCAGCAGCGCAGGGAGGCGTGCTTGGCCCTACGAGCAGTACTTC. It specifies CASSAGRRAWPYEQYF.

The chain carries TRBV29-1 and TRBJ2-5, with D perhaps matching TRBD1 (6 bases). The J call may not be correct, given that the DNA end is closer to TRBJ2-7. This CDR3 is 13 amino acids long. Germline V gives CDR1 SQVTM, CDR2 ANQGSEA. The CDR3 coding sequence is TGCAGCGCTCCCGGGACAAGGGACTACGAGCAGTACTTC. It yields the protein CSAPGTRDYEQYF.

In this sample, this clone turned up a few times. The chain combines TRBV7-9 with TRBJ2-1, with 7 bases identical to TRBD1. The CDR3 sequence is 15 residues long. Trimming at V came to 1 base and at J to 5 bases, leaving 5 bases not matched to a gene. Looked up from germline, CDR1 is SEHNR and CDR2 is FQNEAQ (reference sequence). The CDR3 sequence is CASSLGGTVNNEQFF. The CDR3 nucleotides read TGTGCCAGCAGCTTAGGGGGGACAGTAAACAATGAGCAGTTCTTC.

The V gene is TRBV14, the J gene TRBJ1-2, with 7 bases that match TRBD1. CDR1 and CDR2 (germline): SGHDN, FVKESK. The trim removed 3 bases at V and 3 bases at J, leaving 10 bases unmatched. The length of the CDR3 is 16 residues. Here the CDR3 reads CASSHISTGPDYGYTF. CDR3 nucleotides: TGTGCCAGCAGCCATATTTCGACAGGGCCGGACTATGGCTACACCTTC.

The gene calls are TRBV21-1 and TRBJ1-2; the table calls TRBD1, which could not be checked here. TRBV21-1 is a known pseudogene. This CDR3 spans 14 amino acids. The CDR3 DNA reads as TGTGCCAGTCGAGTCCTACAGGGGTGTTTTGGCTACACCTTC. Protein sequence: CASRVLQGCFGYTF.